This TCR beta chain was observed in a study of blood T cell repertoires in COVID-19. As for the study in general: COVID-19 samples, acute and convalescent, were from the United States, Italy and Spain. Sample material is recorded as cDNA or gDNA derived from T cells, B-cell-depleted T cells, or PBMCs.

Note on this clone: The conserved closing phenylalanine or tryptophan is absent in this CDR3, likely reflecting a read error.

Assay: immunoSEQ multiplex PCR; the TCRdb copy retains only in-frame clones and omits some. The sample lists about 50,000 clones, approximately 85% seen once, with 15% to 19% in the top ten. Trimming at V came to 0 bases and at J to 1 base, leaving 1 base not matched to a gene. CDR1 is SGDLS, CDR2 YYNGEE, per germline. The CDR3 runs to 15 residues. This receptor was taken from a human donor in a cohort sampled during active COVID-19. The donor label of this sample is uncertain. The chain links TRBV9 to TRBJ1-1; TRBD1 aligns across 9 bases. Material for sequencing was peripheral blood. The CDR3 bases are TGTGCCAGCAGCGTAGTGACAGGGGGGAACACTGAAGCTTTCCTT. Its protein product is CASSVVTGGNTEAFL.